This T cell receptor beta chain was captured by sequencing in a study of T cell repertoires in cytomegalovirus infection. At the level of the study: HLA-B-restricted CMV epitopes that are well studied were used alongside recently identified HLA-C-restricted ones. Indications came from public TCR beta signatures; they pointed to CMV infection and to a matching HLA type.

TCRdb itself ran the reads through MiXCR, one entry per CDR3 protein. Here the sample spans a few hundred thousand distinct CDR3 sequences, roughly a third being singletons. CDR3 length: 17 amino acids. The V gene end was trimmed by 3 bases and the J gene end by 3 bases; junction bases not matched to a gene: 4. CDR1 and CDR2 (germline): MNHEY, SVGAGI. To note about this clonotype: Its matching antigen is unknown.

Broader study findings: The ex vivo response was dominated by HLA-C-restricted CMV-specific TCR beta clonotypes.

The rearrangement uses TRBV6-5 and TRBJ2-2; 13 bases align to TRBD2. The receptor was isolated from a human donor in good health (CMV status not recorded). Some clones in this sample may be carry-over from other donors' samples. Sequenced here: cultured PBMCs, sampled from culture after CMV antigen stimulation. Here the CDR3 reads CASSYLTSGRDTGELFF. The CDR3 nucleotides read TGTGCCAGCAGTTATTTAACTAGCGGGAGGGACACCGGGGAGCTGTTTTTT.